One sample yielded the 18 T cell receptor beta chains listed below, sequenced in a study of T cell responses to AZD1222 COVID-19 vaccine. Libraries were prepared by immunoSEQ multiplex PCR; TCRdb keeps only in-frame clonotypes and omits some of them. The table shows tens of thousands of clones, with 75% to 95% occurring only once. The sample consisted of peripheral blood, taken 28 days after the second AZD1222 dose. These receptors all come from an adult who received the AZD1222 COVID-19 vaccine.

J is TRBJ2-1 and V is TRBV18; 7 nucleotides line up with TRBD2. CDR3 size: 17 residues. Germline V gives CDR1 KGHSH, CDR2 LQKENI. V shed 1 base and J 7 bases; nucleotides not matched to a gene: 13. The CDR3 nucleotides read TGTGCCAGCTCACCACGAGGTACGGCGGGAGAAAAAAATGAGCAGTTCTTC. This sequence encodes CASSPRGTAGEKNEQFF.

This clone has a single count. V gene TRBV5-4 combines with J gene TRBJ2-7; 7 bases map to TRBD2. The CDR3 has 14 residues. Trimming took 5 bases from V and 2 from J; bases not matched to a gene: 7. The germline gives CDR1 SGHNT, CDR2 YYREEE (reference sequence). This CDR3 is CASRSSGAPYEQYF. The CDR3 nucleotides are TGTGCCAGCAGATCTAGCGGAGCCCCCTACGAGCAGTACTTC.

This clone was seen once. This chain connects TRBV21-1 to TRBJ1-1. TRBV21-1 is a pseudogene segment. The CDR3 loop spans 17 amino acids. CDR3 loop: CASSQGALRSDTYEAFF. CDR3 coding DNA: TGTGCCAGCAGCCAAGGGGCTTTGCGGAGTGACACTTATGAAGCTTTCTTT.

The chain joins TRBV18 to TRBJ2-7; TRBD1 is a possible D gene (6 bases). The germline gives CDR1 KGHSH, CDR2 LQKENI. The CDR3 extends over 11 amino acids. Trimming cost V 4 bases and J 6 bases, with 7 bases left between them. The CDR3 sequence: CASSLGAEQYF. The CDR3 nucleotides are TGTGCCAGCTCACTGGGGGCCGAGCAGTACTTC.

This chain joins TRBV6-6 and TRBJ1-6; TRBD1 matches at 7 bases. V dropped 3 bases and J dropped 9; count of bases not matched to a gene: 5. This CDR3 has 14 residues. The V gene's germline CDR1 is MNHNY and CDR2 SVGAGI (reference sequence). CDR3 residues: CASSYDRDSSPLHF. The CDR3 DNA reads as TGTGCCAGCAGTTATGATAGGGACAGTTCACCCCTCCACTTT.

The chain couples TRBV5-1 to TRBJ2-7, with 7 bases identical to TRBD2. The CDR3 sequence is 15 residues long. Germline V gene sequence: CDR1 SGHRS, CDR2 YFSETQ. V shed 1 base and J 0 bases; nucleotides not matched to a gene: 4. CDR3 residues: CASSLSGKSSYEQYF. The DNA of the CDR3 is TGCGCCAGCAGCTTGAGCGGGAAGAGCTCCTACGAGCAGTACTTC.

This chain joins TRBV6-5 and TRBJ2-7; D is perhaps TRBD2 (7 bases). The CDR3 loop spans 15 amino acids. Trimming pared 1 base from V and 6 bases from J, leaving 16 bases between. Germline V gives CDR1 MNHEY, CDR2 SVGAGI. The CDR3 sequence: CASSYFGGASGEQYF. As DNA, the CDR3 is TGTGCCAGCAGTTACTTTGGGGGGGCTTCCGGCGAGCAGTACTTC.

J is TRBJ2-1 and V is TRBV11-2; D is ambiguous. The CDR3 sequence is 11 residues long. The germline gives CDR1 SGHAT, CDR2 FQNNGV. Trimming removed 5 bases from V and 9 bases from J, with 8 bases in between. CDR3 sequence: CASSPRSEQFF. The CDR3 DNA reads TGTGCCAGCAGCCCCAGGAGTGAGCAGTTCTTC.

The chain has TRBV4-3 and TRBJ2-7, with a possible D match to TRBD2 (6 bases). Germline V lookup: CDR1 LGHNA, CDR2 YSLEER. The CDR3 loop spans 16 amino acids. Trimming left V 3 bases short and J 2 bases short, with 17 bases between. CDR3 amino acids: CASSQEFGGRAYEQYF. The CDR3 DNA follows: TGCGCCAGCAGCCAGGAATTCGGGGGACGGGCCTACGAGCAGTACTTC.

DNA for the CDR3: TGTGCCAGCAGCCTGGGACCTCTTAGGGATGAGCAGTTCTTC. Translation: CASSLGPLRDEQFF. The chain combines TRBV5-5 with TRBJ2-1; D might be TRBD1 or TRBD2, each matching 5 bases. The V and J ends lost 4 bases and 8 bases respectively, with 16 bases between them. This CDR3 is built from 14 residues. Germline assignment: CDR1 SGHKS and CDR2 YYEKEE (reference sequence).

The V and J genes are TRBV28 and TRBJ2-7; 8 bases are shared with TRBD1. CDR1 MDHEN and CDR2 SYDVKM come from the germline V gene. V was pared by 5 bases and J by 4 bases, with 4 bases of the junction left unmatched. The CDR3 has 13 residues. The CDR3: CASSLGQEYEQYF. CDR3 in DNA: TGTGCCAGCAGTCTGGGACAGGAATACGAGCAGTACTTC.

The gene calls are TRBV7-2 and TRBJ1-6; unclear D gene. Germline lookup yields CDR1 SGHTA and CDR2 FQGNSA. The CDR3 loop spans 12 amino acids. V shed 5 bases and J shed 7 bases, with 6 bases lying between them. The CDR3 nucleotides are TGTGCCAGCAGCCTACAAAATTCACCCCTCCACTTT. This codes for CASSLQNSPLHF.

The gene calls are TRBV5-1 and TRBJ2-7; no definite D call. The ends were cut back, 4 bases at V and 2 bases at J, with 13 bases in the middle. The CDR3 extends over 14 amino acids. Germline CDR1 reads SGHRS; CDR2 reads YFSETQ. CDR3 in DNA: TGCGCCAGCAGCCCCTCGCCGCCAACCTACGAGCAGTACTTC. It specifies CASSPSPPTYEQYF.

This chain joins TRBV5-1 and TRBJ2-1; 8 positions match TRBD1. CDR1 SGHRS and CDR2 YFSETQ come from the germline V gene. This CDR3 has 15 amino acids. The V gene end was trimmed by 6 bases and the J gene end by 6 bases; junction bases not matched to a gene: 11. CDR3 nucleotides: TGCGCCAGCACCCCGCCGGGACAGGCGGGCAATGAGCAGTTCTTC. Protein: CASTPPGQAGNEQFF. Full variable domain (missing parts from reference TRBV5-1 and TRBJ2-1): KAGVTQTPRYLIKTRGQQVTLSCSPISGHRSVSWYQQTPGQGLQFLFEYFSETQRNKGNFPGRFSGRQFSNSRSEMNVSTLELGDSALYLCASTPPGQAGNEQFFGPGTRLTVL.

V and J are TRBV30 and TRBJ1-1; no definite D call. The V and J ends lost 4 bases and 0 bases respectively, with 9 bases between them. This CDR3 comprises 13 residues. Germline V gene lookup returns CDR1 GTSNPN and CDR2 SVGIG (reference sequence). The CDR3 nucleotides are TGTGCCTGGAAGGCTACTTTGAACACTGAAGCTTTCTTT. Encoded protein: CAWKATLNTEAFF.

The rearrangement uses TRBV5-8 and TRBJ2-2, with 9 nucleotides matching TRBD1. With V trimmed by 5 bases and J by 5 bases, 7 bases remained unmatched. CDR3 length equals 15 residues. Per germline, CDR1 SGHTS and CDR2 YDEGEE. The CDR3 is CASRKGQGWTGELFF. As DNA, the CDR3 is TGTGCCAGCAGGAAGGGACAGGGATGGACCGGGGAGCTGTTTTTT.

The chain is built from TRBV5-4 and TRBJ1-1, with 10 bases fitting TRBD1. There are 17 residues in the CDR3. CDR1 SGHNT and CDR2 YYREEE come from the germline V gene (reference sequence). The junction had 10 bases not matched to a gene; V was cut back by 4 bases and J by 1 base. In nucleotides, the CDR3 is TGTGCCAGCAGCCTCGGACAGGGGGGGTTCGGGAACACTGAAGCTTTCTTT. Protein sequence: CASSLGQGGFGNTEAFF.

As regards this clone: Other DNA sequences in this specimen translate into the identical CDR3. The chain carries TRBV3-1 (or the pseudogene TRBV3-2) and TRBJ2-1; a weak D match, TRBD2 (5 bases). The CDR3 contains 15 residues. Trimming left V 0 bases short and J 4 bases short, with 10 bases between. The germline gives CDR1 LGHDT, CDR2 YNNKEL (reference sequence). The CDR3 DNA reads as TGTGCCAGCAGCCAAGATGGCGGGCAGTACAATGAGCAGTTCTTC. Amino acid sequence: CASSQDGGQYNEQFF.